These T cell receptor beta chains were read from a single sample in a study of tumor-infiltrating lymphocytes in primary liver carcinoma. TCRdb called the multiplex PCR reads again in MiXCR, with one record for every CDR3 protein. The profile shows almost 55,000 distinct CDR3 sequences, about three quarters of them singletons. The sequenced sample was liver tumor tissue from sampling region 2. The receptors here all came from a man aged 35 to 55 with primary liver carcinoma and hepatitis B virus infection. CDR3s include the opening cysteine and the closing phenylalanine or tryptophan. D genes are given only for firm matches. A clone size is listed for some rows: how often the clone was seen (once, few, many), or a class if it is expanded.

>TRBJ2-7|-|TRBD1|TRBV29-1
CIVATQGATYEQYF
TGCATCGTAGCCACACAGGGGGCAACCTACGAGCAGTACTTC
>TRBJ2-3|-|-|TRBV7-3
CASKASAVTDTQYF
TGTGCCAGCAAGGCTAGCGCGGTGACAGATACGCAGTATTTT
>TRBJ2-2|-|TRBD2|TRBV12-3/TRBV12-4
CVSNKREFGGELFF
TGTGTCAGCAATAAGCGGGAGTTTGGGGGGGAGCTGTTTTTT
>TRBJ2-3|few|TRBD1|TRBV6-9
CASSSPGGESMDTQYF
TGTGCCAGCAGTTCGCCAGGGGGAGAGAGTATGGATACGCAGTATTTT
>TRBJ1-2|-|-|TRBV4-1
CTSNETANYSYTF
TGCACCAGCAACGAGACAGCTAACTATAGCTACACCTTC
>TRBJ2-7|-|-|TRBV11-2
CASSFKLARLEVEQYF
TGTGCCAGCAGCTTCAAACTAGCCCGTCTCGAGGTGGAGCAGTACTTC
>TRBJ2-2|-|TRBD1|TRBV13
CASSRDSSTGVLFF
TGTGCCAGCAGCAGGGACAGTAGCACCGGGGTGCTGTTTTTT
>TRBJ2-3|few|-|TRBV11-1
CASARGAGTDTQYF
TGTGCCAGCGCGAGGGGAGCTGGCACAGATACACAGTATTTT
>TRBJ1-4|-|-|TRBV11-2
CASSLEVGDDKQFF
TGTGCCAGCAGCTTAGAGGTTGGGGACGATAAGCAGTTTTTT
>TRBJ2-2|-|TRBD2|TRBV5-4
CASSLRSTSGTGKLFF
TGTGCCAGCAGCTTGCGTAGTACTAGCGGGACCGGGAAGCTGTTTTTT
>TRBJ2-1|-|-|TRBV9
CATSVRSRFSYNEQFF
TGTGCCACTAGCGTGAGAAGTCGCTTCTCCTACAATGAGCAGTTCTTC
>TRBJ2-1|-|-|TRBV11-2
CANSSADPGNEQFF
TGTGCCAACAGTTCAGCGGACCCTGGTAATGAGCAGTTCTTC
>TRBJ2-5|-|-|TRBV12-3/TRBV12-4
CATGDGSQQTQYF
TGTGCCACAGGCGACGGCAGCCAACAGACCCAGTACTTC
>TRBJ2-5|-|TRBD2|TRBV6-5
CASSYQASGSEAQYF
TGTGCCAGTAGTTACCAGGCTAGCGGGAGTGAGGCCCAGTACTTC
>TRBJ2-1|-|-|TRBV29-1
CNVEPLTSETYNEQFF
TGCAACGTTGAACCCCTGACCAGCGAGACCTACAATGAGCAGTTCTTC
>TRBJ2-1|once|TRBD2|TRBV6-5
CASSNSTGGQGNEQFF
TGTGCCAGCAGCAACTCTACGGGAGGGCAGGGAAATGAGCAGTTCTTC
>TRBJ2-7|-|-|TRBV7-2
CASSSWRSGHLGYEQCF
TGTGCCAGCAGCTCGTGGCGTTCGGGACACCTGGGCTACGAGCAGTGCTTC
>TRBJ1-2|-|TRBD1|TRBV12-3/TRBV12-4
CASNSLTGNDYTF
TGTGCCAGCAACTCCCTGACAGGGAATGACTACACCTTC
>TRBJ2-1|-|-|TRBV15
CATSRDLVSDERFF
TGTGCCACCAGCAGAGATCTGGTGAGCGATGAGCGGTTCTTC
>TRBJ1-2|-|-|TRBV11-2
CARRLEGNYGYSF
TGTGCCAGAAGATTAGAGGGGAACTATGGCTACAGCTTC
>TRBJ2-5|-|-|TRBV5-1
CARILEGGVSETQYF
TGCGCCCGCATCTTGGAAGGGGGGGTGTCAGAGACCCAGTACTTC
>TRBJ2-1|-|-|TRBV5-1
CTSSLSGILDGQFF
TGCACCAGCAGCTTGTCGGGGATCCTCGATGGGCAGTTCTTC
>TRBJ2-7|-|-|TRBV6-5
CASSFPYWRPNIPYEQYF
TGTGCCAGCAGTTTCCCGTACTGGCGGCCGAATATCCCCTACGAGCAGTACTTC
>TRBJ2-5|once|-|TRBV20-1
CSVRNVNGIAETQYF
TGCAGTGTTAGAAACGTCAATGGGATAGCCGAGACCCAGTACTTC
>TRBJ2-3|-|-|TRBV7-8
CASSAKPSTDAQYF
TGTGCCAGCAGCGCAAAACCAAGCACAGATGCGCAGTATTTT
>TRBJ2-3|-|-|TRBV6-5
CAGSYSPLATSTDTQYF
TGTGCCGGCAGTTACTCACCGCTTGCAACTAGCACAGATACGCAGTATTTT
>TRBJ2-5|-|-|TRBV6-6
CATSPRGAANQETQYF
TGTGCCACCAGTCCACGGGGGGCGGCCAACCAAGAGACCCAGTACTTC
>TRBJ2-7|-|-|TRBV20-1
CSARSPSSYEQYF
TGCAGTGCTAGGTCGCCTAGTAGCTACGAGCAGTACTTC
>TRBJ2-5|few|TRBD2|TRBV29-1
CRVGGRAAETQYF
TGCAGAGTTGGTGGGAGGGCAGCTGAGACCCAATACTTC
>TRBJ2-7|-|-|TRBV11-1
CTSSFDGLFSHEQYF
TGTACCAGCAGCTTCGACGGACTGTTCTCCCACGAGCAGTACTTC
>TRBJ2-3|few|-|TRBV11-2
CASSPPGGRGTDTQYF
TGTGCCAGCAGCCCGCCGGGGGGCAGGGGCACAGATACGCAGTATTTT
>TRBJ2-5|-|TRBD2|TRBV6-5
CAGNQAGSWETQYF
TGTGCCGGCAACCAAGCGGGATCTTGGGAGACCCAGTACTTC
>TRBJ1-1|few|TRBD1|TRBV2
CASSSRQGNTEAFF
TGTGCCAGCAGTTCACGACAGGGAAACACTGAAGCTTTCTTT
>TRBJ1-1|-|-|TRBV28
CASSSPQGVTEAFF
TGTGCTAGCAGTTCCCCACAGGGAGTCACTGAAGCTTTCTTT
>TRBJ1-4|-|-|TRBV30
CAWSDLGSTNEKLFF
TGTGCCTGGAGCGACCTGGGTTCAACTAATGAAAAACTGTTTTTT
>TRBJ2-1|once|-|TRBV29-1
CSVEGTIGDEQFF
TGCAGCGTTGAAGGGACCATTGGCGATGAGCAGTTCTTC
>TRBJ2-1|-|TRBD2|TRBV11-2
CPSSLDIRLATGEQFF
TGTCCCAGCAGCTTGGATATCAGACTAGCCACTGGTGAGCAGTTCTTC
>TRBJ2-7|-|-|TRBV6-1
CATRRQGDYEQYF
TGTGCCACCAGAAGACAAGGGGATTACGAGCAGTACTTC
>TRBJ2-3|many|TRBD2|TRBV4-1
CASSQVQAGGGTQYF
TGCGCCAGCAGCCAAGTTCAGGCGGGAGGGGGTACGCAGTATTTT
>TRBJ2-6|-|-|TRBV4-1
CASSQLQEVTGANALTF
TGCGCCAGCAGCCAGCTACAAGAGGTTACTGGGGCCAACGCCCTGACTTTC
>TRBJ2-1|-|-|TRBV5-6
CASSLTEGRDVQFF
TGTGCCAGCAGCTTGACGGAGGGCCGCGATGTGCAGTTCTTC
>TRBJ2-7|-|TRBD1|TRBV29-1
CSFNRGGRNKQYF
TGCAGCTTCAACAGGGGTGGACGGAACAAGCAATACTTC
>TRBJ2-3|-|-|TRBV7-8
CASRDRTSIDTQYF
TGTGCCAGCAGGGACAGAACTAGCATAGATACACAGTATTTT
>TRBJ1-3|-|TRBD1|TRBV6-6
CAGSTVTGKDSASGSTIYF
TGTGCCGGCAGTACCGTGACAGGGAAAGACTCCGCCTCTGGAAGCACCATATATTTT
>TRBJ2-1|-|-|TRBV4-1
CASSPPRGPYDEQFF
TGTGCCAGCAGCCCACCTCGCGGGCCCTACGATGAGCAGTTCTTC
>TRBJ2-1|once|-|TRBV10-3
CAISGDSREQFF
TGTGCCATCAGTGGAGACAGCCGAGAGCAGTTCTTC
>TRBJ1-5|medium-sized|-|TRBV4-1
CASSPGGRSNQPQHF
TGCGCCAGCAGCCCCGGGGGCAGAAGCAATCAGCCCCAGCATTTT
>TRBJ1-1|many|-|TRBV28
CASSLGWGNTEAFF
TGTGCCAGCAGTTTGGGTTGGGGAAACACTGAAGCTTTCTTT
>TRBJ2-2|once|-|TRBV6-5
CASSYLGQSNTGELFF
TGTGCCAGCAGTTATCTGGGGCAGTCGAACACCGGGGAGCTGTTTTTT
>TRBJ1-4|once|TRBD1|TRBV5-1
CASSSGVLESGQDGEKLFF
TGCGCCAGTAGCTCGGGTGTCTTAGAGTCGGGACAGGACGGTGAAAAACTGTTTTTT
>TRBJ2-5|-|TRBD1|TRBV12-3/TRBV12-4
CAGSTRDRESQETQYF
TGTGCCGGCAGTACCCGGGACAGGGAATCCCAAGAGACCCAGTACTTC
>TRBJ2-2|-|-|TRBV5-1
CASSWMDTNTGELFF
TGCGCCAGCAGCTGGATGGACACCAACACCGGTGAGCTGTTTTTT
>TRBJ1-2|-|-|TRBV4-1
CASSETANHGYAF
TGCGCCAGCAGCGAGACAGCTAACCATGGTTACGCCTTC
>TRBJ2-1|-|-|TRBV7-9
CASSLSIRGFEQSF
TGTGCCAGCAGCTTAAGTATCCGGGGCTTTGAGCAGTCCTTC